These T cell receptor beta chains were read from a single sample in a study of blood T cell repertoires in COVID-19. Data came from immunoSEQ multiplex PCR; TCRdb stores just in-frame clones and leaves some out. This sample carries about 300,000 clones, approximately 85% of them seen once, and the ten largest clones take 1.5% to 2%. Source material: peripheral blood. Source of these receptors: a woman aged 45-59 years with acute or convalescent COVID-19. CDR3s include the opening cysteine and the closing phenylalanine or tryptophan. Fields, in order: J gene, D gene, clone size, V gene, CDR3 protein, CDR3 DNA. The D gene is left open where the match is weak. Some rows have no size entry. The others give once, few or many, or a class for an expanded clone.

J: TRBJ2-5; D: TRBD1; size: .; V: TRBV6-2/TRBV6-3; CDR3: CASSYSTGVETQYF; DNA: TGTGCCAGCAGTTACTCGACAGGGGTGGAGACCCAGTACTTC
J: TRBJ1-4; D: TRBD1; size: .; V: TRBV28; CDR3: CASSSPQGGSEKLFF; DNA: TGTGCCAGCAGTTCTCCTCAGGGGGGTAGTGAAAAACTGTTTTTT
J: TRBJ1-2; D: TRBD1; size: .; V: TRBV11-2; CDR3: CASSLLSGGEGYTF; DNA: TGTGCCAGCAGCTTATTATCAGGGGGTGAGGGCTACACCTTC
J: TRBJ2-7; D: .; size: .; V: TRBV27; CDR3: CASSFTGSYEQYF; DNA: TGTGCCAGCAGTTTTACAGGATCCTACGAGCAGTACTTC
J: TRBJ2-7; D: TRBD2; size: few; V: TRBV7-2; CDR3: CASSSGLAALSYEQYF; DNA: TGTGCCAGCAGCTCGGGACTAGCGGCTCTCTCCTACGAGCAGTACTTC
J: TRBJ2-7; D: TRBD2; size: .; V: TRBV19; CDR3: CASSPLAGDPEQYF; DNA: TGTGCCAGTAGTCCCTTGGCGGGAGATCCCGAGCAGTACTTC
J: TRBJ2-1; D: .; size: .; V: TRBV19; CDR3: CASSTGHQDEQFF; DNA: TGTGCCAGTAGTACGGGACACCAAGATGAGCAGTTCTTC
J: TRBJ2-3; D: .; size: .; V: TRBV20-1; CDR3: CSAVAADTQYF; DNA: TGCAGTGCTGTAGCCGCAGATACGCAGTATTTT
J: TRBJ2-1; D: .; size: .; V: TRBV5-1; CDR3: CASSLASGLDEQFF; DNA: TGCGCCAGCAGCTTGGCCTCCGGACTGGACGAGCAGTTCTTC
J: TRBJ1-4; D: TRBD1; size: .; V: TRBV5-4; CDR3: CASSHHVGTGDEKLFF; DNA: TGTGCCAGCAGCCATCATGTGGGGACAGGGGACGAAAAACTGTTTTTT
J: TRBJ1-1; D: .; size: .; V: TRBV18; CDR3: CASRLNYMNTEAFF; DNA: TGTGCCAGCCGATTAAATTACATGAACACTGAAGCTTTCTTT
J: TRBJ1-4; D: .; size: .; V: TRBV7-9; CDR3: CASSQFQGEKLFF; DNA: TGTGCCAGCAGTCAATTTCAGGGTGAAAAACTGTTTTTT
J: TRBJ1-1; D: .; size: .; V: TRBV7-9; CDR3: CASSSQGTGTEAFF; DNA: TGTGCCAGCAGCTCTCAGGGTACGGGCACTGAAGCTTTCTTT
J: TRBJ1-1; D: .; size: .; V: TRBV28; CDR3: CASSFGMNTEAFF; DNA: TGTGCCAGCAGTTTCGGTATGAACACTGAAGCTTTCTTT
J: TRBJ2-4; D: .; size: .; V: TRBV7-2; CDR3: CASSLDRDYFKNIQYF; DNA: TGTGCCAGCAGCTTAGACCGAGACTATTTCAAAAACATTCAGTACTTC
J: TRBJ1-4; D: .; size: .; V: TRBV28; CDR3: CASSFLEKLFF; DNA: TGTGCCAGCAGTTTCCTTGAAAAACTGTTTTTT
J: TRBJ2-3; D: .; size: .; V: TRBV27; CDR3: CASSFTVTDTQYF; DNA: TGTGCCAGCAGTTTTACGGTCACAGATACGCAGTATTTT
J: TRBJ2-3; D: TRBD2; size: .; V: TRBV5-5; CDR3: CASSRLGLADLTDTQYF; DNA: TGTGCCAGCAGCAGACTCGGACTAGCGGACCTCACAGATACGCAGTATTTT